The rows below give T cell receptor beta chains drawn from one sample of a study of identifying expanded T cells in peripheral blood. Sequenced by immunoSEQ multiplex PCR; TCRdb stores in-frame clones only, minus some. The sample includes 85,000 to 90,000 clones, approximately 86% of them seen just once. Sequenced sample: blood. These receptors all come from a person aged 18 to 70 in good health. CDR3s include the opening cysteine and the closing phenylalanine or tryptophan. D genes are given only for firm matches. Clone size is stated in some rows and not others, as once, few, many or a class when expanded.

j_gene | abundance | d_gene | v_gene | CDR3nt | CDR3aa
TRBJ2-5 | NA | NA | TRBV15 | TGTGCCACTCGCGCGACAGCTGCCCAAGAGACCCAGTACTTC | CATRATAAQETQYF
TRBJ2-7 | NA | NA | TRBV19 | TGTGCCAGTAGTATTTGGCCTAGAAGTGGCGAGGAGCAGTACTTC | CASSIWPRSGEEQYF
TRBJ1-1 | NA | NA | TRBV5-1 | TGCGCCAGCAGCTTAGCCCGGGACCCCGGGAACACTGAAGCTTTCTTT | CASSLARDPGNTEAFF
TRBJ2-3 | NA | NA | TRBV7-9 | TGTGCCAGCAGCTTAGAGGCAGATACGCAGTATTTT | CASSLEADTQYF
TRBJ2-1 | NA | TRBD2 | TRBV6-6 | TGTGCCAGCAGTTACGGACTAGCGGGGGATTACAATGAGCAGTTCTTC | CASSYGLAGDYNEQFF
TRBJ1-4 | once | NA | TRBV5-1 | TGCGCCAGCAGGAAGAATTTTGAAAAACTGTTTTTT | CASRKNFEKLFF
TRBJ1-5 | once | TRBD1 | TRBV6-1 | TGTGCCAGCAGAGTCGACAGGGGGGATCAGCCCCAGCATTTT | CASRVDRGDQPQHF
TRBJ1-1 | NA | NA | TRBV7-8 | TGTGCCAGCAGCTTAGGAGGGGTCAACACTGAAGCTTTCTTT | CASSLGGVNTEAFF
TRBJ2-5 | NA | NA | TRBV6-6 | TGTGCCAGCACCCATTTCGGGGTTGCAGAGACCCAGTACTTC | CASTHFGVAETQYF
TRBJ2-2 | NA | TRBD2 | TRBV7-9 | TGTGCCAGCAGCTCCGGGGCTAGCGGGGGCCGGGAGCTGTTTTTT | CASSSGASGGRELFF
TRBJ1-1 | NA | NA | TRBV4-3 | TGCGCCAGCAGCCAAGGAGGGGGATTTGGTCGGAACACTGAAGCTTTCTTT | CASSQGGGFGRNTEAFF
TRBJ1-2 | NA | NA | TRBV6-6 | TGTGCCAGCAGTTACACCCCCCTCGACTCTTGCACCTTC | CASSYTPLDSCTF
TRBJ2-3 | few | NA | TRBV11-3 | TGTGCCAGCAGCCCAGCTTGGACGGAGGCCACAGATACGCAGTATTTT | CASSPAWTEATDTQYF
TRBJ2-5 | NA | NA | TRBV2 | TGTGCCAGCAGAGTTCACGGGGGGCCTGGGACCCAGTACTTC | CASRVHGGPGTQYF
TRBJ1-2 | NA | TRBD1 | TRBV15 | TGTGCCACCAGCAGAACCGGACAGGGAAGGGGCTACACCTTC | CATSRTGQGRGYTF
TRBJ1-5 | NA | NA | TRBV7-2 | TGTGCCAGCAGCCCCTCTGTTTGGGGTAGCAATCAGCCCCAGCATTTT | CASSPSVWGSNQPQHF
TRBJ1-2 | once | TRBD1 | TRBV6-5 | TGTGCCAGCAGTCTCGGGACAGTCTATGGCTACACCTTC | CASSLGTVYGYTF
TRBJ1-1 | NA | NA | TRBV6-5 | TGTGCCAGCACCGGCGGGGGCGTTCCCCTCGTAGCTTTCTTT | CASTGGGVPLVAFF
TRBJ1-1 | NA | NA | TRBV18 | TGTGCCAGCTCACGGGCGTACAGGGCGAACACTGAAGCTTTCTTT | CASSRAYRANTEAFF
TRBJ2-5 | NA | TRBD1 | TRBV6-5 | TGTGCCAGCAGTTCGGGACAGGGGAGGCAAGAGACCCAGTACTTC | CASSSGQGRQETQYF
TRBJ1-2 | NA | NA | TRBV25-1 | TGTGCCAGCAGGGTCTCGGAATACTATGGCTACACCTTC | CASRVSEYYGYTF
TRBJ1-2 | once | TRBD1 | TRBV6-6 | TGTGCCAGCAGTGACCGGGACAGGGACGGCTACACCTTC | CASSDRDRDGYTF
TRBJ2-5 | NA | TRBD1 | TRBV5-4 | TGTGCCAGCAGCTTCGGACAGGGCCAAGAGACCCAGTACTTC | CASSFGQGQETQYF
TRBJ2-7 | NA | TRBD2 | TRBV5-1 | TGCGCCAGCAGCGGTTCAGGCGGGGGACCCTACGAGCAGTACTTC | CASSGSGGGPYEQYF
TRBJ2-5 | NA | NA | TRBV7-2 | TGTGCCAGCAGCTTAATGTCTTGGGCGGCCCAGTACTTC | CASSLMSWAAQYF
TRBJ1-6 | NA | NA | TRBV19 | TGTGCCAGTAACTGGGGCTCCTATAATTCACCCCTCCACTTT | CASNWGSYNSPLHF
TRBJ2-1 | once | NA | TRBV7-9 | TGTGCCAGCAGCTTAGGGTACTTGAGACAGGCTACGGACAATGAGCAGTTCTTC | CASSLGYLRQATDNEQFF
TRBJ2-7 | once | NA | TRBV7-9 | TGTGCCAGCAGCTTAACAGGGAATCTAAGAATAAACTACGAGCAGTACTTC | CASSLTGNLRINYEQYF
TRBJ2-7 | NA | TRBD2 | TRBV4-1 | TGCGCCAGCAGCCGTTCACTAGCGGGAGAGCAGTACTTC | CASSRSLAGEQYF
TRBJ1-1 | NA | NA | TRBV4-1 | TGCGCCAGCAGCCCGGGTCCCCTGAACACTGAAGCTTTCTTT | CASSPGPLNTEAFF
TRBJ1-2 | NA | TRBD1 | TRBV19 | TGTGCCAGTAGTCTGACAGGGTATGGCTACACCTTC | CASSLTGYGYTF
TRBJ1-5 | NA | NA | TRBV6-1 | TGTGCCAGCAGTGCGGAAGTAAGCAATCAGCCCCAGCATTTT | CASSAEVSNQPQHF
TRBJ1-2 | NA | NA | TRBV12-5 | TGTGCTAGTGCCATGGACGGACTCTATGGCTACACCTTC | CASAMDGLYGYTF
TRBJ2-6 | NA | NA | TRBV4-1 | TGCGCCAGCAGCACATTTGGTACTGGGGCCAACGTCCTGACTTTC | CASSTFGTGANVLTF
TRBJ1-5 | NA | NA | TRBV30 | TGTGCCTGGAGTGGGGGGCCTATAGGGACCCAGCCCCAGCATTTT | CAWSGGPIGTQPQHF
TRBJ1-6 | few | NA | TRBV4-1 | TGCGCCAGCACCCCGGTAGGGAGTCTAGAACTGAATTCACCCCTCCACTTT | CASTPVGSLELNSPLHF
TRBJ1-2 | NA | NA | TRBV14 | TGTGCCAGCAGCCAAGAGTCGCGCAGGACCTATGGCTACACCTTC | CASSQESRRTYGYTF
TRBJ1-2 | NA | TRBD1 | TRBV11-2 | TGTGCCAGCAGCTCCTCCTCGGACAGGGCCTACACCTTC | CASSSSSDRAYTF
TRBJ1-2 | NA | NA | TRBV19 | TGTGCCAGTAGTCCCCGTCCCTCAGGTCCCGAGTTCTATGGCTACACCTTC | CASSPRPSGPEFYGYTF
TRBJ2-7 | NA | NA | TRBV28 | TGTGCCAGCAGCCAAGGGGGCTACGAGCAGTACTTC | CASSQGGYEQYF